These T cell receptor delta chains were read from a single sample in a study of γδ T cells in repeated Plasmodium falciparum infection. TCRdb re-called the multiplex PCR reads via CATT. The top ten hold 15% of the sample, which has approximately 60,000 delta-chain clones, 1.5% to 2% seen once. The specimen was gamma-delta T cells from blood. The receptors shown here come from a pool of human donors (malaria-infected and uninfected, not separated). Both conserved end residues are part of each CDR3. The order of the fields is J gene, V gene, clone size, D gene, CDR3 protein, CDR3 DNA. D genes are given only for firm matches. Where a row states a size, it is once, few, many or the class of an expanded clone; other rows omit it.

>TRDJ1|TRDV3|many|TRDD3
CAFLLPTGYWGIRRTDKLIF
TGTGCCTTTCTTCTTCCTACGGGTTACTGGGGGATACGGAGGACCGATAAACTCATCTTT
>TRDJ1|TRDV1|many|NA
CALGEPGDWPGTDKLIF
TGTGCTCTTGGGGAACCGGGGGACTGGCCGGGCACCGATAAACTCATCTTT
>TRDJ1|TRDV1|NA|TRDD2
CALGEPRASIWLPILTRGYTDKLIF
TGTGCTCTTGGGGAACCTAGAGCATCGATATGGCTTCCTATTCTGACCAGGGGGTACACCGATAAACTCATCTTT
>TRDJ1|TRDV3|many|TRDD3
CAFWRSAYWGSPYTDKLIF
TGTGCCTTTTGGCGCTCGGCGTACTGGGGGAGTCCTTACACCGATAAACTCATCTTT
>TRDJ1|TRDV1|many|NA
CALGELSASYDKLIF
TGTGCTCTTGGGGAACTATCCGCTTCTTACGATAAACTCATCTTT
>TRDJ1|TRDV1|medium-sized|NA
CALEIPWGSGKLIF
TGTGCACTTGAGATTCCTTGGGGATCTGGTAAACTCATCTTT
>TRDJ1|TRDV1|many|NA
CALGGPSLLSGKFRHTDKLIF
TGTGCTCTTGGGGGACCCTCCCTTTTATCGGGGAAGTTCCGTCACACCGATAAACTCATCTTT
>TRDJ1|TRDV3|medium-sized|TRDD3
CAFTLRYWGIHELIF
TGTGCCTTTACTCTGCGATACTGGGGGATACACGAACTCATCTTT
>TRDJ1|TRDV1|many|TRDD3
CALGELVLRTGGYKLIF
TGTGCTCTTGGGGAACTAGTCTTACGTACTGGGGGATACAAACTCATCTTT
>TRDJ1|TRDV1|NA|NA
CALGELALPKLSYWAEPNQYTDKLIF
TGTGCTCTTGGGGAACTAGCACTTCCCAAGTTATCGTACTGGGCTGAACCTAACCAGTACACCGATAAACTCATCTTT
>TRDJ1|TRDV1|many|TRDD3
CALTGIFNWGPHDKLIF
TGTGCTCTTACGGGAATTTTCAACTGGGGGCCGCACGATAAACTCATCTTT
>TRDJ1|TRDV1|many|NA
CALGAILSLRRWTGDKLIF
TGTGCTCTTGGGGCGATCCTCAGCCTGCGCCGGTGGACGGGCGATAAACTCATCTTT
>TRDJ1|TRDV1|many|TRDD3
CALGERPISHTLPYWGILYWYTDKLIF
TGTGCTCTTGGGGAGCGCCCTATTTCCCACACCCTACCATACTGGGGGATACTCTACTGGTACACCGATAAACTCATCTTT